This T cell receptor (beta chain) was found in a study of blood T cells in healthy people across ages. Study-level points and caveats: Per million T cells, TCR beta diversity dropped about linearly as age rose.

The donors, aged 6 to 90, were healthy Caucasians from Russia. Each donor had roughly 10 milliliters of peripheral blood drawn. The CDR3 runs 15 residues. CDR1 is SGHTA, CDR2 FQGTGA, per germline. Turning to this clonotype: Its specificity is unknown.

PCR was performed a second time for about 6 to 12 cycles using a sample-barcoded 5' primer and a J-beta primer mix. TCRdb re-called the 5' RACE reads through MiXCR, storing one row per CDR3 protein. This table holds 1 million to 1.2 million distinct CDR3 sequences, more than 30% found once. This TCR was recovered from a man younger than 35 in good health. Sequenced: blood. The rearrangement links TRBV7-3 to TRBJ2-1; D remains unclear. The closer fit of TRBJ2-7 to the DNA end suggests the J call may be wrong. CDR3: CASSLEGKPYNEQYF. In DNA, the CDR3 is TGTGCCAGCAGCTTAGAAGGGAAGCCCTACAATGAGCAGTACTTC.